This passage covers 23 T cell receptor beta chains from one sample sequenced in a study. The sorted Tregs were CD4+CD25+CD127-/low cells. TCRdb processed the 5' RACE reads anew with MiXCR; each CDR3 protein has one entry. The sample records 35,000 to 50,000 distinct CDR3 sequences, around 20% being singletons. Sequencing used Tregs sorted from blood. These receptors all come from a female donor with breast cancer.

This clonotype was detected only a few times. The J gene is TRBJ2-7, the V gene TRBV7-6, with 7 bases matching TRBD2. Looked up from germline, CDR1 is SGHVS and CDR2 is FNYEAQ. With 2 bases clipped from V and 4 bases from J, the junction kept 8 bases outside the gene matches. This CDR3 comprises 15 residues. The CDR3 is CASSLSREGRYEQYF. In DNA form, the CDR3 reads TGTGCCAGCAGCTTATCGAGGGAGGGCCGGTACGAGCAGTACTTC.

The V call is TRBV19, the J call TRBJ1-5; D not certain. V lost 1 base and J 2 bases, leaving 9 bases between the germline ends. This CDR3 spans 15 amino acids. In germline, CDR1 is LNHDA, CDR2 SQIVND (reference sequence). The CDR3 DNA reads TGTGCCAGTAGTATAGGACGAATGGGCAATCAGCCCCAGCATTTT. As protein: CASSIGRMGNQPQHF.

In this sample, this clonotype turned up a few times. This chain joins TRBV19 and TRBJ2-1; D gene uncertain. Deletions cut 9 bases from V and 1 base from J, with 16 bases between. CDR1 LNHDA and CDR2 SQIVND come from the germline V gene (reference sequence). This CDR3 is built from 15 residues. The CDR3 DNA reads TGTGCCAGCCGCCCGGTCCCGGAATCCTACAATGAGCAGTTCTTC. Translating it yields CASRPVPESYNEQFF. Using reference TRBV19 and TRBJ2-1 for the parts outside the CDR3, the full variable domain is DGGITQSPKYLFRKEGQNVTLSCEQNLNHDAMYWYRQDPGQGLRLIYYSQIVNDFQKGDIAEGYSVSREKKESFPLTVTSAQKNPTAFYLCASRPVPESYNEQFFGPGTRLTVL.

This clonotype has at least ten counts. The chain uses TRBV4-1 and TRBJ1-1; D is uncertain. The CDR3 totals 15 residues. CDR1 and CDR2 (germline): MGHRA, YSYEKL. Trimming took 0 bases from V and 1 from J, leaving 9 bases between them. The CDR3 DNA is TGCGCCAGCAGCCAAGAAAGGCCCACGAACACTGAAGCTTTCTTT. It is translated as CASSQERPTNTEAFF.

There are a few counts of this clonotype. The rearrangement joins TRBV9 to TRBJ1-3; 8 bases line up with TRBD1. V trimming: 7 bases; J trimming: 1 base; junction bases outside the gene matches: 13. CDR1 and CDR2 from the germline V gene are SGDLS and YYNGEE. This CDR3 has 17 amino acids. This chain's CDR3 is CASSRAGGMRSGNTIYF. The CDR3 nucleotides read TGTGCCAGCTCCCGGGCAGGGGGCATGAGGTCTGGAAACACCATATATTTT.

CDR3 nucleotide sequence: TGCAGTGCTAGATTGCTAGCGGGCAAAAACGATACGCAGTATTTT. This translates into CSARLLAGKNDTQYF. The chain employs TRBV20-1 and TRBJ2-3, with 8 bases lining up with TRBD2. J lost 6 bases, V lost 2 bases, and 10 bases had no gene match. Germline V lookup: CDR1 DFQATT, CDR2 SNEGSKA (reference sequence). CDR3 length: 15 residues.

This rearrangement joins TRBV7-9 to TRBJ2-7; D ambiguous. CDR1 is SEHNR, CDR2 FQNEAQ, per germline (reference sequence). The CDR3 has 13 amino acids. V was cut by 3 bases and J by 3 bases, with 9 bases left in between. CDR3: CASSFGPRYEQYF. The DNA for the CDR3 is TGTGCCAGCAGCTTTGGCCCGCGCTACGAGCAGTACTTC.

This clonotype was recorded at least ten times. V is TRBV28 and J is TRBJ2-7; either TRBD1 or TRBD2 may supply D (5 bases each). The CDR3 loop spans 14 amino acids. Trimming left V 5 bases short and J 3 bases short, with 14 bases between. Germline V gene sequence: CDR1 MDHEN, CDR2 SYDVKM. The CDR3: CASSHPRDGYEQYF. The CDR3 DNA reads as TGTGCCAGCAGTCACCCTCGGGACGGCTACGAGCAGTACTTC.

Concerning this clonotype: Possible read error: a much larger clone is one base away. The chain links TRBV5-1 to TRBJ1-1, with D uncertain. This CDR3 has 13 amino acids. Germline CDR1 is SGHRS and CDR2 is YFSETQ. Trimming took off 4 bases at V and 6 bases at J, with 13 bases between the two ends. The CDR3 nucleotides read TGCGCCAGCAGCAGGACCATGTTAGCTGAAGCTTTCTTT. Translation: CASSRTMLAEAFF.

This clonotype showed up just a few times. The chain links TRBV24-1 to TRBJ1-2; the match to TRBD1 covers 12 bases. V lost 3 bases, J lost 4 bases, and 5 bases stayed unmatched. This CDR3 region has 16 residues. The germline V gene has CDR1 KGHDR and CDR2 SFDVKD. The CDR3 reads CATSDMGQGASYGYTF. The CDR3 DNA is TGTGCCACCAGTGATATGGGACAGGGGGCCTCCTATGGCTACACCTTC.

By share, this clonotype counts as medium-sized (0.01 to 0.1%). V gene TRBV15 combines with J gene TRBJ2-6; D remains unclear. Trimming pared 5 bases from V and 1 base from J, leaving 9 bases between. Germline CDR1 and CDR2: LNHNV and YYDKDF (reference sequence). The CDR3 runs to 15 residues. CDR3 sequence (DNA): TGTGCCACCAGCGGGGTGCCATCTGGGGCCAACGTCCTGACTTTC. This codes for CATSGVPSGANVLTF.

V gene TRBV20-1 combines with J gene TRBJ2-3; 8 positions match TRBD2. The CDR3 sequence is 17 residues long. Germline V lookup: CDR1 DFQATT, CDR2 SNEGSKA (reference sequence). Trimming cost V 0 bases and J 4 bases; bases outside gene matches: 12. The CDR3 DNA follows: TGCAGTGCTAGAGATGATGGGAGCGGGAGTAATCCAGATACGCAGTATTTT. It specifies CSARDDGSGSNPDTQYF.

The gene calls are TRBV11-2 and TRBJ2-1, with a possible D match to TRBD2 (5 bases). CDR1 SGHAT and CDR2 FQNNGV come from the germline V gene. Trimming pared 0 bases from V and 9 bases from J, leaving 21 bases between. The CDR3 is 17 residues long. CDR3 amino acids: CASSLDSFTRRSPEQFF. CDR3 DNA: TGTGCCAGCAGCTTAGATTCGTTTACTAGGAGGAGTCCTGAGCAGTTCTTC.

This clonotype was recorded many times. The chain couples TRBV5-1 to TRBJ2-1; D is unclear. This CDR3 contains 16 residues. CDR1 is SGHRS and CDR2 is YFSETQ in the germline V gene. Trimming took off 5 bases at V and 3 bases at J, with 18 bases between the two ends. The chain's CDR3 is CASRLVDGSFYNEQFF. CDR3 DNA sequence: TGCGCCAGCAGACTGGTGGACGGATCCTTCTACAATGAGCAGTTCTTC.

The sample holds many counts of this clonotype. This chain connects TRBV27 to TRBJ2-7, with 10 bases aligning to TRBD1. This CDR3 comprises 14 residues. The germline V gene encodes CDR1 MNHEY and CDR2 SMNVEV (reference sequence). V lost 6 bases, J lost 6 bases, and 8 bases stayed unmatched. CDR3 nucleotide sequence: TGTGCCAGCAGCCAGGGACAGGGGACCCTCGAGCAGTACTTC. Translation: CASSQGQGTLEQYF.

There are a few counts of this clonotype. The chain couples TRBV19 to TRBJ1-2, with no clear D. V gave up 3 bases and J gave up 3 bases, with 8 bases separating them. Germline V gene lookup returns CDR1 LNHDA and CDR2 SQIVND (reference sequence). CDR3 length: 13 residues. The CDR3 nucleotides read TGTGCCAGTAGTATGCGCGGCGACTATGGCTACACCTTC. This codes for CASSMRGDYGYTF.

To note about this clonotype: The junction departs from the called germline gene at one end, perhaps through a read error. V is TRBV11-1 and J is TRBJ2-3, with TRBD1 as a possible D gene (5 bases). Germline loops: CDR1 SGHAT, CDR2 FQDESV (reference sequence). The CDR3 contains 11 residues. The CDR3 is CANSSGDTQYF. The CDR3 bases are TGTGCCAACAGCTCAGGGGATACGCAGTATTTT.

The table lists this clonotype with a few counts. A single base separates this from a much larger clone, so it may be a read error. This chain joins TRBV9 and TRBJ2-4, with 8 bases aligning to TRBD1. The germline CDR1 and CDR2 sequences are SGDLS and YYNGEE. The CDR3 covers 12 residues. The CDR3 region has the DNA TGTGCCAGCGGCGTTGGGACAGGACTTCAGTACTTC. Protein: CASGVGTGLQYF.

This clonotype has at least ten counts. The chain couples TRBV5-5 to TRBJ1-4; perhaps TRBD1 as D (6 bases). From germline, CDR1 is SGHKS and CDR2 YYEKEE (reference sequence). The CDR3 extends over 15 amino acids. V lost 4 bases and J lost 6, with 16 bases in between. CDR3 DNA: TGTGCCAGCAGCCTTGGACAGCGCAGGGATGAAAAACTGTTTTTT. It translates to CASSLGQRRDEKLFF.

This clonotype was seen a few times. V gene TRBV5-1 combines with J gene TRBJ1-1, with D possibly matching TRBD1 (5 bases). The ends were cut back, 3 bases at V and 1 base at J, with 13 bases in the middle. The CDR3 contains 15 residues. Germline V gene sequence: CDR1 SGHRS, CDR2 YFSETQ. The DNA for the CDR3 is TGCGCCAGCAGCTGGGATGGGACTTGGAACACTGAAGCTTTCTTT. This gives the protein CASSWDGTWNTEAFF.

There are a few counts of this clonotype. This rearrangement joins TRBV7-2 to TRBJ1-5; no reliable D call. The CDR3 runs 12 residues. Germline CDR1 reads SGHTA; CDR2 reads FQGNSA. V shed 1 base and J shed 6 bases, with 4 bases lying between them. The CDR3 here is CASSLGAQPQHF. CDR3 nucleotides: TGTGCCAGCAGCTTAGGGGCTCAGCCCCAGCATTTT.

Worth noting for this clonotype: A read error is possible here, since a much larger clone lies one base away. V gene TRBV27 combines with J gene TRBJ2-2; 7 bases are a match to TRBD2. CDR3 size: 14 residues. Germline assignment: CDR1 MNHEY and CDR2 SMNVEV (reference sequence). CDR3: CTSKWGGNTGELFF. Written as DNA, the CDR3 is TGTACCAGCAAATGGGGGGGAAACACCGGGGAGCTGTTTTTT.

In its sample, this clonotype was seen many times. V usage is TRBV6-6 and J usage is TRBJ2-1, with 7 bases that match TRBD2. This CDR3 has 15 amino acids. The germline CDR1 and CDR2 sequences are MNHNY and SVGAGI (reference sequence). V was pared by 1 base and J by 7 bases, with 7 bases of the junction left unmatched. CDR3 loop: CASSYWAGERNEQFF. The CDR3 DNA is TGTGCCAGCAGTTACTGGGCGGGAGAGAGGAATGAGCAGTTCTTC.